Below are 7 T cell receptor beta chains sequenced from a single sample in a study of blood T cells in healthy people across ages. Primed by a sample-barcoded 5' primer and a J-beta primer mix, a second PCR proceeded for about 7 to 11 cycles. TCRdb re-analysed the 5' RACE reads in MiXCR, keeping a single row per CDR3 protein. In the table there are approximately 900,000 distinct CDR3 sequences, 45% to 50% of which are singletons. The sequencing input was blood. Every receptor here comes from a man aged 30 to 39 in good health.

This clonotype was picked up a small number of times. The chain employs TRBV5-1 and TRBJ1-1; D is undetermined. CDR3 length equals 13 residues. With 7 bases removed from V and 1 base from J, the gap between germline ends came to 11 bases. Germline CDR1 and CDR2: SGHRS and YFSETQ. The DNA for the CDR3 is TGCGCCAGCCGATCCCGACAGAACACTGAAGCTTTCTTT. Translation gives CASRSRQNTEAFF. Full variable domain (rest looked up from reference TRBV5-1 and TRBJ1-1): KAGVTQTPRYLIKTRGQQVTLSCSPISGHRSVSWYQQTPGQGLQFLFEYFSETQRNKGNFPGRFSGRQFSNSRSEMNVSTLELGDSALYLCASRSRQNTEAFFGQGTRLTVV.

This rearrangement joins TRBV29-1 to TRBJ2-5, with 10 bases aligning to TRBD1. The germline V gene encodes CDR1 SQVTM and CDR2 ANQGSEA. This CDR3 has 15 residues. J gave up 5 bases and V 3 bases, and 9 bases lay outside the gene matches. CDR3 sequence reads: CSVEGTGVRLETQYF. The CDR3 DNA sequence: TGCAGCGTTGAGGGGACAGGGGTAAGGTTGGAGACCCAGTACTTC.

The chain couples TRBV3-1 to TRBJ1-1; no clear D. This CDR3 region has 16 residues. V was clipped by 4 bases and J by 0 bases, with 15 bases between them. Germline V CDR1 and CDR2: LGHDT, YNNKEL (reference sequence). The CDR3 nucleotides are TGTGCCAGCAGCCCTTTCTTCGGGTCAATGAACACTGAAGCTTTCTTT. This gives the protein CASSPFFGSMNTEAFF.

The V and J genes are TRBV3-1 and TRBJ2-3; tentatively, D is TRBD2 (6 bases). V gave up 3 bases and J gave up 0 bases, with 16 bases separating them. This CDR3 spans 17 amino acids. The germline gives CDR1 LGHDT, CDR2 YNNKEL (reference sequence). The CDR3 region is CASSHDHLAVSTDTQYF. For the CDR3, the DNA is TGTGCCAGCAGCCACGACCACTTAGCGGTTAGCACAGATACGCAGTATTTT.

V and J are TRBV7-9 and TRBJ1-2; D gene uncertain. The CDR3 spans 13 residues. CDR1 SEHNR and CDR2 FQNEAQ come from the germline V gene (reference sequence). Trimming pared 5 bases from V and 8 bases from J, leaving 15 bases between. The CDR3 nucleotides read TGTGCCAGCAGCGCGCAGAGAGGACCCGGCTACACCTTC. It translates to CASSAQRGPGYTF. Supplemented by reference TRBV7-9 and TRBJ1-2, the full variable domain reads DTGVSQNPRHKITKRGQNVTFRCDPISEHNRLYWYRQTLGQGPEFLTYFQNEAQLEKSRLLSDRFSAERPKGSFSTLEIQRTEQGDSAMYLCASSAQRGPGYTFGSGTRLTVV.

The rearrangement uses TRBV9 and TRBJ2-3; D is undetermined. This CDR3 is built from 15 residues. Trimming left V 2 bases short and J 5 bases short, with 15 bases between. Germline CDR1 SGDLS, CDR2 YYNGEE. This chain's CDR3 is CASSVMTEAGDTQYF. The CDR3 DNA reads as TGTGCCAGCAGCGTTATGACTGAAGCTGGAGATACGCAGTATTTT.

The chain recombines TRBV14 with TRBJ2-7; D gene unclear. Judging by the DNA end, TRBJ2-5 fits better; the J call may be wrong. The CDR3 contains 11 residues. Germline values: CDR1 SGHDN, CDR2 FVKESK. In DNA form, the CDR3 reads TGTGCCAGCAGCCATCGAGGGACCCAGTACTTC. As protein: CASSHRGTQYF.